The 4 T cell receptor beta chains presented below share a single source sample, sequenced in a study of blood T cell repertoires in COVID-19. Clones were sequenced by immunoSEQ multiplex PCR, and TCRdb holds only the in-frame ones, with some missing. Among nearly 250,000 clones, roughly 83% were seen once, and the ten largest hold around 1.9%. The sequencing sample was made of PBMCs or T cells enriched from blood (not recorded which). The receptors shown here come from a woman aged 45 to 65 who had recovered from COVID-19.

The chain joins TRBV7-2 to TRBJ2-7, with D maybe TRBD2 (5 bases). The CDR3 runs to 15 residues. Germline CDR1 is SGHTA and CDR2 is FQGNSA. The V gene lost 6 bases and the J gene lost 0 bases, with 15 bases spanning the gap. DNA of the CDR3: TGTGCCAGCAGGGAGAGGAGCGGAACCTCCTACGAGCAGTACTTC. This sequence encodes CASRERSGTSYEQYF.

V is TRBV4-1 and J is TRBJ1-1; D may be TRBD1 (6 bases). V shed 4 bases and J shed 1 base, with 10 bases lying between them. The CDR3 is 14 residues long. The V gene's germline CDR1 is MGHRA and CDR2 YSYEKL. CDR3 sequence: CASSRETGNTEAFF. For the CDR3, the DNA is TGCGCCAGCAGCCGAGAGACAGGGAACACTGAAGCTTTCTTT.

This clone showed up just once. The CDR3, as DNA: TGCGCCAGCAGCCGTACTCCTTTTATTAGGACTAGCGGCGAAACTGCCACCGGGGAGCTGTTTTTT. Amino acid sequence: CASSRTPFIRTSGETATGELFF. V usage is TRBV5-1 and J usage is TRBJ2-2; 10 bases are a match to TRBD2. V dropped 4 bases and J dropped 4; count of bases not matched to a gene: 25. Germline lookup yields CDR1 SGHRS and CDR2 YFSETQ. This CDR3 has 22 residues.

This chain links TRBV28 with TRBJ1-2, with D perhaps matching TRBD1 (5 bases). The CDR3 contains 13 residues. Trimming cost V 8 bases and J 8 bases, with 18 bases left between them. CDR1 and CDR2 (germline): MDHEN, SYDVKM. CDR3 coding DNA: TGTGCCAGCGAGTCAACCAGGGAAAGCGGCTACACCTTC. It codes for CASESTRESGYTF.